This T cell receptor beta chain was recorded in a study of blood T cells in healthy people across ages. The amount of total RNA extracted per sample was at least 5 micrograms. CDR1 is MNHNS and CDR2 is SASEGT in the germline V gene. CDR3 size: 12 residues. V lost 7 bases, J lost 9 bases, and 10 bases lay in between. The authors ran a second PCR of about 7 to 11 cycles using a sample-barcoded 5' primer and a J-beta primer mix. Every individual sample yielded 2.5 million or more paired-end reads (each containing CDR3). TCRdb itself ran the 5' RACE reads through MiXCR, one entry per CDR3 protein. The data show hundreds of thousands of distinct CDR3 sequences, with 40% to 50% seen just once and roughly 19% held by the top ten.

The sequence was collected from a man between 60 and 75 years old in good health. The rearrangement joins TRBV6-1 to TRBJ1-6, with D unresolved. The specimen sequenced was blood. In nucleotides, the CDR3 is TGTGCCAGCACCCCACTGGGTTCACCCCTCCACTTT. Protein: CASTPLGSPLHF.